These 5 T cell receptor beta chains were all obtained from the same sample, sequenced in a study of blood T cell repertoires in COVID-19. Generated by immunoSEQ multiplex PCR, the TCRdb table keeps only in-frame clones and is missing some. This table has 150,000 to 200,000 clones, roughly nine tenths appearing once. The specimen sequenced was peripheral blood. These receptors all stem from a man in his late teens or twenties who had recovered from COVID-19.

The V and J genes are TRBV5-4 and TRBJ2-7, with a tentative D call TRBD1 (6 bases). This CDR3 comprises 15 residues. Germline CDR1 and CDR2: SGHNT and YYREEE (reference sequence). V lost 3 bases and J 5 bases, leaving 18 bases between the germline ends. The chain's CDR3 is CASSSPRSGGDEQYF. CDR3 DNA sequence: TGTGCCAGCAGCTCGCCTAGGAGTGGGGGCGACGAGCAGTACTTC.

This clone was recorded once. This chain joins TRBV27 and TRBJ1-2, with a weak D call TRBD1 (5 bases). V gave up 3 bases and J gave up 3 bases, with 23 bases separating them. The CDR3 spans 18 residues. CDR1 is MNHEY and CDR2 is SMNVEV in the germline V gene (reference sequence). Written as DNA, the CDR3 is TGTGCCAGCAGTTTGCAAGGAATGACCTTCGGAGGGGACTATGGCTACACCTTC. Translated, it gives CASSLQGMTFGGDYGYTF.

As regards this clone: Other DNA variants within this sample encode the same CDR3. The chain is built from TRBV18 and TRBJ1-1; perhaps TRBD1 as D (6 bases). There are 13 residues in the CDR3. Per the germline V gene, CDR1 is KGHSH and CDR2 is LQKENI. V lost 5 bases and J 1 base, leaving 8 bases between the germline ends. CDR3 bases: TGTGCCAGCTCATCGGACAGGAACACTGAAGCTTTCTTT. This codes for CASSSDRNTEAFF. Full variable domain (remainder filled in from reference TRBV18 and TRBJ1-1): NAGVMQNPRHLVRRRGQEARLRCSPMKGHSHVYWYRQLPEEGLKFMVYLQKENIIDESGMPKERFSAEFPKEGPSILRIQQVVRGDSAAYFCASSSDRNTEAFFGQGTRLTVV.

The rearrangement uses TRBV28 and TRBJ1-1; D remains unclear. The V and J ends lost 5 bases and 6 bases respectively, with 13 bases between them. This CDR3 is built from 13 residues. Germline V gives CDR1 MDHEN, CDR2 SYDVKM. CDR3 coding DNA: TGTGCCAGCAGTATGTCCCTTATCGCTGAAGCTTTCTTT. This gives the protein CASSMSLIAEAFF.

The chain carries TRBV3-1 (or the pseudogene TRBV3-2) and TRBJ2-5, with TRBD2 identical over 8 bases. Germline CDR1 and CDR2: LGHDT and YNNKEL (reference sequence). Unmatched junction bases numbered 10, after V lost 0 bases and J lost 10 bases. There are 15 residues in the CDR3. The CDR3, as DNA: TGTGCCAGCAGCCAAGAAGGGCTAGCGGGTACCGGCCAGTACTTC. This sequence encodes CASSQEGLAGTGQYF.